This T cell receptor (beta chain) came from a study of cytomegalovirus exposure and HLA in healthy donors. Turning to the study itself: The same platform as the roughly 630 first-cohort repertoires was used for the roughly 130 validation repertoires, a later analysis reported. Study results and caveats: The tendency of first-cohort TCR clusters to co-occur in the 90 to 150 validation repertoires was the finding of a later analysis.

The assay was immunoSEQ multiplex PCR, and TCRdb's table has in-frame clones only and misses some. Altogether about 200,000 clones are present, roughly 80% being singletons, with the ten largest covering roughly 5.7%. The V gene's germline CDR1 is SGHDT and CDR2 YYEEEE. This CDR3 is 16 amino acids long. Trimming cost V 3 bases and J 2 bases; bases outside gene matches: 8. Separation from the approximately 710-subject first cohort characterized the 120-subject validation cohort, to which the donors belonged. Concerning this clone: The target antigen is unknown.

The specimen was PBMCs. The V and J genes are TRBV5-6 and TRBJ2-3, with 8 bases identical to TRBD2. The source of this sequence is a woman aged 18-30 years in good health and CMV-seronegative. The DNA of the CDR3 is TGTGCCAGCAGCTATACTAGCGGAGCCTACACAGATACGCAGTATTTT. Translated, it gives CASSYTSGAYTDTQYF. Full variable domain (outside the CDR3, taken from reference TRBV5-6 and TRBJ2-3): DAGVTQSPTHLIKTRGQQVTLRCSPKSGHDTVSWYQQALGQGPQFIFQYYEEEERQRGNFPDRFSGHQFPNYSSELNVNALLLGDSALYLCASSYTSGAYTDTQYFGPGTRLTVL.